The T cell receptor (beta chain) under discussion was sequenced for a study of T cells in Graves' hyperthyroidism and ophthalmopathy (dated by TCRdb to the late 2010s). About the study as a whole: Peripheral blood samples were taken at the time of initial diagnosis, prior to any treatment. The 85 to 100 discovery patients were randomly split 7:3 into training and test sets. The paper reports TCR Vbeta CDR3 sequencing of more than 120 peripheral blood samples: over 40 ophthalmopathy, fewer than 85 hyperthyroidism and about 17 progressor patients. Thyroid tissue and blood T-cell repertoires from six Graves' hyperthyroidism patients were also compared in the study. Once sampling was done, hyperthyroidism patients were given methimazole at a starting dose of 30 mg daily, whereas ophthalmopathy patients were given high-dose intravenous methylprednisolone. A discovery cohort of approximately 100 patients, 43 with Graves' ophthalmopathy and under 60 with stable Graves' hyperthyroidism, was used to find distinguishing TCR V-J signatures. Prospective prediction of ophthalmopathy was tested in an independent validation cohort of some 20 hyperthyroidism patients and 17 patients who later progressed to ophthalmopathy. Overall study outcomes, separate from this receptor: In validation, the model predicted progression to ophthalmopathy with around 71% sensitivity and over 72% specificity, a median of about 6.7 months before onset. Sample size was not statistically predetermined, and investigators were not blinded to group allocation. Ophthalmopathy was separated from stable hyperthyroidism by a 13 V-J signature model, with roughly 88% sensitivity and about 81% specificity obtained in cross-validation and 80%/75% obtained in testing. Most expanded thyroid clonotypes (frequency above 0.001) were also detected in blood, suggesting blood repertoires may reflect thyroid immune responses.

Stable Graves' hyperthyroidism was defined as the absence of progression to ophthalmopathy over 18 months of follow-up. Hyperthyroidism patients were newly diagnosed, with disease duration under 2 months, and aged 18 to 65 years. The study excluded patients with uncontrolled infections, other autoimmune diseases, pregnancy or lactation. Clinical symptoms, serum thyroxine and TRAb, thyroid ultrasound, and orbital computed tomography formed the basis for the diagnoses. PBMCs were separated from approximately 9.9 ml of fresh peripheral blood using Ficoll-Paque density gradient centrifugation. Trizol reagent was used to extract total RNA, and RNA quality was then checked on an Agilent 2100 Bioanalyzer. This clonotype occurred many times. Its antigen remains undetermined. No much larger clone is present one base from it, and per-base qualities are unavailable. The CDR3 covers 17 residues, taking in both the cysteine and the phenylalanine. The CDR3 DNA has 51 bases and is translated from base 1. CDR1 and CDR2 (MDHEN, SYDVKM) derive from the germline V gene. Trimming removed 2 bases from V and 0 bases from J, leaving 16 bases between the germline ends.

The TCR beta CDR3 regions were amplified from RNA transcripts. The TCR CDR3 was subjected to a first round of RT-PCR using the HTBI primer set and the Qiagen OneStep RT-PCR kit. Libraries were constructed in a second round of multiplex PCR, after which size selection and purification were carried out. Libraries were sequenced paired-end with 100 bp reads on an Illumina HiSeq2000. The source study handled its data this way. SOAPnuke was used to process the raw data, throwing out any read that contained adapters or uncalled bases, had a mean Phred below 15, or lacked an exact constant-primer or identifier match. COPE v1.2.5 was used to merge high-quality paired reads, and clonotypes were defined as unique nucleotide sequences. MiTCR v1.1 was used to align the clonotypes against IMGT TRBV, TRBD and TRBJ reference segments. Analysis was restricted to V-J combinations with a frequency above 0.0001, which covered 99.2% of repertoires. A TCS score was defined as the ratio of F50 (clonal expansion) to E x V (chaos), with BLOSUM62-based TCRdist applied between CDR3 peptides within each V-J. Welch's t-statistics and random forest reduced around 520 V-J features to under 15, which were used in a naive Bayes classifier (R e1071). In-frame beta chains were kept once TCRdb had trimmed the public reads at Q25 with fastp and called clones with MiXCR. Identical CDR3 protein sequences are pooled into one entry, listed with their most common genes and DNA. TCRdb's processing, not the authors', yielded these V and J calls. This sample is represented by under 350,000 distinct CDR3 sequences; under 25% of them were singletons. The ten largest clones represent under 55% of the sample.

The sequenced sample was blood. The receptor was isolated from a woman in her fifties or sixties with Graves' hyperthyroidism. This chain is built from TRBV28 and TRBJ1-1; a tentative D match to TRBD1 spans 5 bases. The nucleotide sequence reads TGTGCCAGCAGTTTACAGGGTTTTGGGTTGATGAACACTGAAGCTTTCTTT. Its protein is CASSLQGFGLMNTEAFF.